A single sample gave rise to the 5 T cell receptor beta chains below, sequenced in a study of beta chain features in type 1 diabetes. Their target antigens are unknown. Sequenced material consisted of expressed TCRB transcripts (all of the isolated RNA was reverse transcribed). The assay was immunoSEQ multiplex PCR, and TCRdb's table has in-frame clones only and misses some. This sample has 250,000 to 300,000 clones, with around 24% found just once. Study outcomes and limitations: In every one of the four CD4+ subsets, TCRB CDR3s were moderately but significantly shorter in Type 1 diabetes patients.

Sequenced: naive CD4+ T cells from blood. These receptors were collected from a young woman with type 1 diabetes.

This clone turned up a few times. V and J are TRBV29-1 and TRBJ2-1, with D perhaps matching TRBD2 (5 bases). The V gene's germline CDR1 is SQVTM and CDR2 ANQGSEA. Trimming took 2 bases from V and 3 from J, leaving 8 bases between them. The CDR3 is made up of 13 amino acids. The CDR3 DNA is TGCAGCGTTGAATTGAGGGTCTACAATGAGCAGTTCTTC. It yields the protein CSVELRVYNEQFF.

This clone showed up just a few times. This rearrangement joins TRBV9 to TRBJ2-5; 8 nucleotides align to TRBD2. This CDR3 contains 12 residues. Germline V gene lookup returns CDR1 SGDLS and CDR2 YYNGEE. Trimming at V came to 3 bases and at J to 9 bases, leaving 4 bases not matched to a gene. CDR3 DNA: TGTGCCAGCAGCGCGGGAGGGGTGGCCCAGTACTTC. Encoded protein: CASSAGGVAQYF.

In its sample, this clone was seen a few times. This chain links TRBV30 with TRBJ2-7; TRBD2 aligns across 10 bases. The germline V gene encodes CDR1 GTSNPN and CDR2 SVGIG (reference sequence). CDR3 length equals 13 residues. Trimming removed 1 base from V and 9 bases from J; junction bases left unmatched: 6. CDR3: CAWSGAGGPLQYF. The CDR3, as DNA: TGTGCCTGGAGTGGAGCGGGAGGGCCGTTGCAGTACTTC.

The chain couples TRBV7-2 to TRBJ1-2; 8 nucleotides agree with TRBD1. V lost 5 bases, J lost 6 bases, and 8 bases stayed unmatched. The CDR3 is made up of 14 amino acids. CDR1 and CDR2 (germline): SGHTA, FQGNSA. CDR3 nucleotide sequence: TGTGCCAGCAGCCCAGCTAACAGGGGGAATGGCTACACCTTC. Translated: CASSPANRGNGYTF. The variable domain in full, completed from reference TRBV7-2 and TRBJ1-2, reads GAGVSQSPSNKVTEKGKDVELRCDPISGHTALYWYRQSLGQGLEFLIYFQGNSAPDKSGLPSDRFSAERTGGSVSTLTIQRTQQEDSAVYLCASSPANRGNGYTFGSGTRLTVV.

The chain carries TRBV28 and TRBJ1-4; no definite D call. The V end was cut by 3 bases, the J end by 6 bases, with 11 bases between. The CDR3 is made up of 14 amino acids. CDR1 is MDHEN and CDR2 is SYDVKM in the germline V gene. The CDR3 is CASSLPSDHEKLFF. DNA for the CDR3: TGTGCCAGCAGTTTGCCGAGTGATCATGAAAAACTGTTTTTT.